The 26 T cell receptor beta chains in this list originate from one sample, sequenced in a study of blood T cell repertoires in COVID-19. Measured with immunoSEQ multiplex PCR; TCRdb has only the in-frame clones, and not every one. The sample consists of under 150,000 clones, 84% of them appearing once. The sequenced sample consisted of peripheral blood. Receptor source: a human donor in a cohort sampled during active COVID-19.

The CDR3 DNA sequence: TGTGCCAGCAGTACAGGGACTAGAGGGGAGCAGTTCTTC. Amino acids: CASSTGTRGEQFF. V usage is TRBV2 and J usage is TRBJ2-1; 8 bases align to TRBD2. CDR3 length: 13 residues. Germline V lookup: CDR1 SNHLY, CDR2 FYNNEI. With 5 bases clipped from V and 10 bases from J, the junction kept 7 bases outside the gene matches.

This chain connects TRBV4-3 to TRBJ2-7; no clear D. The CDR3 length is 16 residues. Deletions cut 5 bases from V and 2 bases from J, with 19 bases between. The germline gives CDR1 LGHNA, CDR2 YSLEER. The chain's CDR3 is CASSVDEANTPYEQYF. Here the CDR3 DNA reads TGCGCCAGCAGCGTTGATGAAGCGAATACTCCCTACGAGCAGTACTTC.

This clone occurred once. The chain uses TRBV19 and TRBJ1-6; D is perhaps TRBD1 (6 bases). Trimming removed 6 bases at V and 4 bases at J, with 16 bases between. The V gene's germline CDR1 is LNHDA and CDR2 SQIVND (reference sequence). CDR3 size: 16 residues. CDR3 in DNA: TGTGCCAGTAGCCAAATGGGGACAAATTATAATTCACCCCTCCACTTT. It specifies CASSQMGTNYNSPLHF. Combining the CDR3 with reference TRBV19 and TRBJ1-6 gives the whole variable domain DGGITQSPKYLFRKEGQNVTLSCEQNLNHDAMYWYRQDPGQGLRLIYYSQIVNDFQKGDIAEGYSVSREKKESFPLTVTSAQKNPTAFYLCASSQMGTNYNSPLHFGNGTRLTVT.

The rearrangement links TRBV30 to TRBJ2-7; 8 bases align to TRBD1. The V segment lost 6 bases and the J segment 6 bases; nucleotides outside the gene matches: 10. The CDR3 is 13 residues long. In germline, CDR1 is GTSNPN, CDR2 SVGIG (reference sequence). The CDR3 protein is CACRTDREVEQYF. The CDR3 DNA reads as TGTGCCTGCCGCACGGACAGGGAGGTCGAGCAGTACTTC.

The genes are TRBV19 and TRBJ1-1; the D is unclear. Between the trimmed V and J ends, which lost 1 base and 11 bases, there was a span of 11 bases. Per germline, CDR1 LNHDA and CDR2 SQIVND (reference sequence). The CDR3 is 12 amino acids. The CDR3 nucleotides are TGTGCCAGTAGTATAGGGGCCTGGTTGGCTTTCTTT. Translation: CASSIGAWLAFF. The complete variable domain, with remaining parts taken from reference TRBV19 and TRBJ1-1, reads DGGITQSPKYLFRKEGQNVTLSCEQNLNHDAMYWYRQDPGQGLRLIYYSQIVNDFQKGDIAEGYSVSREKKESFPLTVTSAQKNPTAFYLCASSIGAWLAFFGQGTRLTVV.

This clone was recorded a few times. V gene TRBV6-1 combines with J gene TRBJ1-5; D may be TRBD1 (5 bases). The V end lost 3 bases, the J end lost 1 base, and 10 bases lay between the germline ends. Germline lookup yields CDR1 MNHNS and CDR2 SASEGT. The CDR3 covers 15 residues. The CDR3 protein is CASSDRAASNQPQHF. The CDR3 DNA reads TGTGCCAGCAGTGACAGGGCGGCGAGCAATCAGCCCCAGCATTTT.

The chain recombines TRBV5-5 with TRBJ1-5, with 7 bases identical to TRBD1. Trimming at V came to 2 bases and at J to 0 bases, leaving 2 bases not matched to a gene. Germline assignment: CDR1 SGHKS and CDR2 YYEKEE (reference sequence). The CDR3 contains 15 residues. CDR3 bases: TGTGCCAGCAGCTTCCACAGGGGTAGCAATCAGCCCCAGCATTTT. As protein: CASSFHRGSNQPQHF. The full variable domain, in which reference TRBV5-5 and TRBJ1-5 provide the parts outside the CDR3, is DAGVTQSPTHLIKTRGQQVTLRCSPISGHKSVSWYQQVLGQGPQFIFQYYEKEERGRGNFPDRFSARQFPNYSSELNVNALLLGDSALYLCASSFHRGSNQPQHFGDGTRLSIL.

This sequence joins TRBV25-1 and TRBJ2-4, with D possibly being TRBD1 (5 bases). Trimming pared 3 bases from V and 2 bases from J, leaving 8 bases between. Germline CDR1 reads MGHDK; CDR2 reads SYGVNS. The CDR3 runs 14 residues. CDR3 loop: CASSDSGSKNIQYF. The DNA of the CDR3 is TGTGCCAGCAGTGACTCAGGGTCCAAAAACATTCAGTACTTC.

The chain links TRBV6-5 to TRBJ1-1; 7 bases map to TRBD1. Germline trimming cut 5 bases from V and 4 bases from J; bases unmatched to any gene: 4. This CDR3 region has 13 residues. Germline V CDR1 and CDR2: MNHEY, SVGAGI. The CDR3 sequence: CASSTYRGTEAFF. CDR3 nucleotide sequence: TGTGCCAGCAGTACCTACAGGGGCACTGAAGCTTTCTTT.

The chain links TRBV3-1 (or the pseudogene TRBV3-2) to TRBJ2-1; no definite D call. The V end lost 0 bases, the J end lost 12 bases, and 15 bases lay between the germline ends. Germline values: CDR1 LGHDT, CDR2 YNNKEL (reference sequence). There are 14 residues in the CDR3. CDR3 region: CASSQEGSSSGQFF. CDR3 DNA: TGTGCCAGCAGCCAAGAGGGTTCCTCATCAGGGCAGTTCTTC.

This clone was counted a few times. CDR3 region: CAWSVRWDRGDQPQHF. CDR3 in DNA: TGTGCCTGGAGTGTACGATGGGACAGGGGGGATCAGCCCCAGCATTTT. The rearrangement uses TRBV30 and TRBJ1-5; 11 bases are a match to TRBD1. After removal of 0 bases from V and 5 bases from J, the junction contained 6 bases not matched to a gene. CDR3 size: 16 residues. Germline V gene lookup returns CDR1 GTSNPN and CDR2 SVGIG (reference sequence).

The chain couples TRBV11-1 to TRBJ2-7, with 10 nucleotides matching TRBD1. V gave up 5 bases and J gave up 6 bases; unmatched junction bases: 4. This CDR3 contains 13 residues. Germline-derived CDR1 and CDR2 are SGHAT and FQDESV (reference sequence). In nucleotides, the CDR3 is TGTGCCAGCAGCGCCGGACAGGGGGGCGAGCAGTACTTC. It translates to CASSAGQGGEQYF.

The chain couples TRBV4-2 to TRBJ1-5; 8 bases align to TRBD1. The CDR3 totals 14 residues. With 2 bases clipped from V and 4 bases from J, the junction kept 1 base outside the gene matches. CDR1 and CDR2 (germline): LGHNA, YNFKEQ. CDR3 residues: CASSQQGANQPQHF. The CDR3 DNA reads TGTGCCAGCAGCCAACAGGGGGCGAATCAGCCCCAGCATTTT.

V is TRBV27 and J is TRBJ1-1; D is uncertain. The V end was cut by 6 bases, the J end by 4 bases, with 12 bases between. The CDR3 is 13 amino acids. Germline V gene data show CDR1 as MNHEY and CDR2 as SMNVEV (reference sequence). CDR3 in DNA: TGTGCCAGCAGCCCCCCCGGGTCCACTGAAGCTTTCTTT. Translated: CASSPPGSTEAFF.

This clone was observed a few times. The chain couples TRBV5-1 to TRBJ2-1, with 14 bases lining up with TRBD2. The germline CDR1 and CDR2 sequences are SGHRS and YFSETQ. The CDR3 runs 16 residues. With V trimmed by 5 bases and J by 7 bases, 8 bases remained unmatched. The CDR3, as DNA: TGCGCCAGCAGTCTTGTAGGACTAGCGGGGGGTAATGAGCAGTTCTTC. Residues: CASSLVGLAGGNEQFF.

V and J are TRBV12-3 or TRBV12-4 and TRBJ2-5, with TRBD1 matching 10 bases. With V trimmed by 7 bases and J by 5 bases, 4 bases remained unmatched. The CDR3 contains 13 residues. The chain's CDR3 is CASTDRGRETQYF. The DNA for the CDR3 is TGTGCCAGCACCGACAGGGGGCGGGAGACCCAGTACTTC.

The genes are TRBV19 and TRBJ1-2; the match to TRBD1 covers 9 bases. After removal of 3 bases from V and 2 bases from J, the junction contained 4 bases not matched to a gene. The germline gives CDR1 LNHDA, CDR2 SQIVND (reference sequence). This CDR3 is built from 15 residues. The CDR3 DNA is TGTGCCAGTAGTATTTCCGGGACAGGGAACTATGGCTACACCTTC. Translated, it gives CASSISGTGNYGYTF.

Only one count was recorded for this clone. The rearrangement joins TRBV18 to TRBJ2-5; possibly TRBD2 for D (5 bases). V was trimmed by 3 bases and J by 4 bases, leaving 15 bases between them. CDR1 is KGHSH, CDR2 LQKENI, per germline. The CDR3 is 15 amino acids. The chain's CDR3 is CASSPVPPGGETQYF. For the CDR3, the DNA is TGTGCCAGCTCACCGGTCCCACCCGGAGGAGAGACCCAGTACTTC.

The rearrangement links TRBV9 to TRBJ2-1, with D tentatively TRBD1 (6 bases). This CDR3 spans 15 amino acids. Trimming removed 2 bases at V and 2 bases at J, with 11 bases between. From germline, CDR1 is SGDLS and CDR2 YYNGEE. DNA for the CDR3: TGTGCCAGCAGCGTCGACAGGAGGACCTACAATGAGCAGTTCTTC. Translating gives CASSVDRRTYNEQFF.

Written as DNA, the CDR3 is TGTGCCAGCAGCCCCAGTCGCCAGTCTGGCTACACCTTC. It yields the protein CASSPSRQSGYTF. The chain links TRBV3-1 (or the pseudogene TRBV3-2) to TRBJ1-2; D remains unclear. This CDR3 comprises 13 residues. V was shortened by 4 bases and J by 7 bases, with 13 bases between the two germline ends. Per germline, CDR1 LGHDT and CDR2 YNNKEL (reference sequence).

CDR3 sequence reads: CASRASGGAYYNEQFF. The CDR3 DNA follows: TGTGCCAGCAGGGCTAGCGGGGGGGCGTATTACAATGAGCAGTTCTTC. The chain links TRBV7-8 to TRBJ2-1, with 12 bases aligning to TRBD2. V shed 6 bases and J 4 bases; nucleotides not matched to a gene: 7. Germline values: CDR1 SGHVS, CDR2 FQNEAQ. This CDR3 contains 16 residues.

V usage is TRBV7-9 and J usage is TRBJ2-7; TRBD2 agrees at 8 bases. CDR1 is SEHNR and CDR2 is FQNEAQ in the germline V gene (reference sequence). V was clipped by 11 bases and J by 0 bases; unmatched bases: 12. This CDR3 has 15 residues. CDR3 in amino acids: CAGGERGPSSYEQYF. The CDR3 coding sequence is TGTGCCGGGGGGGAGCGGGGGCCTAGCTCCTACGAGCAGTACTTC.

This chain uses TRBV4-1 with TRBJ2-3; 14 nucleotides line up with TRBD2. Germline CDR1 MGHRA, CDR2 YSYEKL. This CDR3 contains 16 residues. After removal of 6 bases from V and 2 bases from J, the junction contained 4 bases not matched to a gene. The CDR3 DNA reads as TGCGCCAGCAGACGGACTAGCGGGGGGATCACAGATACGCAGTATTTT. Translated, it gives CASRRTSGGITDTQYF.

The chain recombines TRBV27 with TRBJ1-2; TRBD1 might be the D (6 bases). Germline lookup yields CDR1 MNHEY and CDR2 SMNVEV (reference sequence). V lost 4 bases, J lost 7 bases, and 13 bases lay in between. The CDR3 is 13 residues long. Written as DNA, the CDR3 is TGTGCCAGCAGTTCAGCGGGGGCAGGTGGCTACACCTTC. This gives the protein CASSSAGAGGYTF.

J is TRBJ1-3 and V is TRBV18; a weak D match, TRBD1 (5 bases). Germline V gene lookup returns CDR1 KGHSH and CDR2 LQKENI. V was pared by 5 bases and J by 9 bases, with 29 bases between. The CDR3 length is 18 residues. The CDR3 loop is CASSSLLRRDKRERTIYF. The CDR3 DNA sequence: TGTGCCAGCTCATCGCTACTCCGCAGGGATAAAAGGGAACGCACCATATATTTT.

This sequence joins TRBV19 and TRBJ1-5; D possibly corresponds to TRBD1 (6 bases). Germline values: CDR1 LNHDA, CDR2 SQIVND (reference sequence). The CDR3 contains 14 residues. Trimming removed 3 bases at V and 1 base at J, with 7 bases between. The CDR3 loop reads CASSMGQSNQPQHF. The CDR3 DNA follows: TGTGCCAGTAGTATGGGACAAAGCAATCAGCCCCAGCATTTT.